These 21 T cell receptor beta chains originate from one sample sequenced in a study of chemoradiotherapy in HPV16-positive cancers. The protocol was immunoSEQ multiplex PCR, while the TCRdb copy is restricted to in-frame clones and leaves out a portion. The sample records about 1,900 clones, around 90% being singletons. The input for sequencing was tumor tissue, taken from a patient who underwent chemoradiotherapy. Receptor source: a human donor with HPV-associated anogenital cancer.

Only one count was recorded for this clone. The gene calls are TRBV18 and TRBJ2-1; 7 nucleotides align to TRBD1. The ends lost 6 bases at V and 2 bases at J; junction bases unmatched: 7. The germline V gene encodes CDR1 KGHSH and CDR2 LQKENI. The CDR3 consists of 15 residues. Here the CDR3 DNA reads TGTGCCAGCTCGAGTCAGCAGGGGGCCTACAATGAGCAGTTCTTC. It codes for CASSSQQGAYNEQFF.

This clone was observed a handful of times. V usage is TRBV4-2 and J usage is TRBJ2-7, with D possibly being TRBD1 (7 bases). Germline CDR1 LGHNA, CDR2 YNFKEQ. V was clipped by 3 bases and J by 6 bases, with 15 bases between them. The CDR3 sequence is 14 residues long. The DNA of the CDR3 is TGTGCCAGCAGCCACCGTCCAGGGGGAGGCGAGCAGTACGTC. This codes for CASSHRPGGGEQYV.

The chain links TRBV29-1 to TRBJ1-2, with a tentative D call TRBD1 (5 bases). Between the trimmed V and J ends, which lost 5 bases and 8 bases, there was a span of 21 bases. Germline CDR1 SQVTM, CDR2 ANQGSEA. The CDR3 has 14 residues. CDR3 amino acids: CSVTSRDAFEGYTF. The CDR3 DNA is TGCAGCGTTACCAGCCGGGACGCCTTTGAGGGCTACACCTTC.

This clone has a handful of counts. This sequence joins TRBV15 and TRBJ1-1; TRBD1 is a possible D gene (6 bases). Deletions cut 0 bases from V and 10 bases from J, with 15 bases between. Germline CDR1 is LNHNV and CDR2 is YYDKDF (reference sequence). CDR3 length: 14 residues. CDR3 sequence reads: CATSRDSAGDTAFF. The CDR3 DNA reads TGTGCCACCAGCAGAGATAGCGCAGGGGATACAGCTTTCTTT. Based on the CDR3 plus reference TRBV15 and TRBJ1-1, the full variable domain is DAMVIQNPRYQVTQFGKPVTLSCSQTLNHNVMYWYQQKSSQAPKLLFHYYDKDFNNEADTPDNFQSRRPNTSFCFLDIRSPGLGDTAMYLCATSRDSAGDTAFFGQGTRLTVV.

The chain recombines TRBV2 with TRBJ2-6, with no clear D. The V and J ends lost 0 bases and 2 bases respectively, with 2 bases between them. Per the germline V gene, CDR1 is SNHLY and CDR2 is FYNNEI. This CDR3 is built from 14 residues. The chain's CDR3 is CASSEAPGANVLTF. The CDR3 coding sequence is TGTGCCAGCAGTGAAGCACCTGGGGCCAACGTCCTGACTTTC.

There are a few counts of this clone. The V gene is TRBV4-1, the J gene TRBJ2-1, with TRBD1 matching 7 bases. V trimming: 4 bases; J trimming: 3 bases; junction bases outside the gene matches: 3. This CDR3 spans 14 amino acids. Germline loops: CDR1 MGHRA, CDR2 YSYEKL. CDR3 in amino acids: CASSPWTGYNEQFF. In nucleotides, the CDR3 is TGCGCCAGCAGCCCTTGGACAGGCTACAATGAGCAGTTCTTC.

The gene calls are TRBV10-1 and TRBJ1-3, with D unclear. This CDR3 spans 13 amino acids. Germline V gene sequence: CDR1 WNHNN, CDR2 SYGVQD (reference sequence). V lost 8 bases and J lost 4, with 12 bases in between. The CDR3 spells CASRPAGGNTIYF. CDR3 DNA sequence: TGCGCCAGCCGTCCCGCCGGGGGAAACACCATATATTTT.

This clone was observed once. V is TRBV27 and J is TRBJ2-2, with no clear D. CDR3 size: 12 residues. Germline V gene data show CDR1 as MNHEY and CDR2 as SMNVEV (reference sequence). The V end lost 3 bases, the J end lost 5 bases, and 4 bases lay between the germline ends. As DNA, the CDR3 is TGTGCCAGCAGTTTTAGGACCGGGGAGCTGTTTTTT. Translation gives CASSFRTGELFF.

V is TRBV7-2 and J is TRBJ1-2, with 7 positions matching TRBD1. Looked up from germline, CDR1 is SGHTA and CDR2 is FQGNSA. CDR3 length equals 14 residues. After removal of 5 bases from V and 8 bases from J, the junction contained 11 bases not matched to a gene. The CDR3 coding sequence is TGTGCCAGCAGCCCAGGACAGGCAACGAGGGGCTACACCTTC. Translating it yields CASSPGQATRGYTF.

The chain links TRBV4-2 to TRBJ1-4; 11 positions agree with TRBD1. Per the germline V gene, CDR1 is LGHNA and CDR2 is YNFKEQ. This CDR3 is 16 amino acids long. The trim removed 4 bases at V and 6 bases at J, leaving 7 bases unmatched. The chain's CDR3 is CASSLGGGQGDEKLFF. CDR3 in DNA: TGTGCCAGCAGCCTGGGCGGGGGACAGGGGGATGAAAAACTGTTTTTT.

This chain connects TRBV7-7 to TRBJ2-2, with D unresolved. V lost 5 bases, J lost 1 base, and 11 bases lay in between. Germline V gives CDR1 SSHAT, CDR2 FNYEAQ (reference sequence). There are 15 residues in the CDR3. The DNA for the CDR3 is TGTGCCAGCAGCGCTGGTTCGGGGAACACCGGGGAGCTGTTTTTT. It encodes CASSAGSGNTGELFF.

This sequence joins TRBV4-2 and TRBJ2-3; D uncertain. Deletions cut 0 bases from V and 4 bases from J, with 11 bases between. The CDR3 runs to 15 residues. Germline loops: CDR1 LGHNA, CDR2 YNFKEQ. In DNA, the CDR3 is TGTGCCAGCAGCCAAGAATACCTTAAACCAGATACGCAGTATTTT. Encoded protein: CASSQEYLKPDTQYF.

This clone was seen only a few times. This chain links TRBV19 with TRBJ2-7; D not certain. Trimming left V 5 bases short and J 3 bases short, with 8 bases between. The CDR3 sequence is 12 residues long. CDR1 is LNHDA, CDR2 SQIVND, per germline (reference sequence). The CDR3 nucleotides read TGTGCCAGTAGTTCAGGCCACTACGAGCAGTACTTC. This sequence encodes CASSSGHYEQYF. The whole variable domain, remainder taken from reference TRBV19 and TRBJ2-7, is DGGITQSPKYLFRKEGQNVTLSCEQNLNHDAMYWYRQDPGQGLRLIYYSQIVNDFQKGDIAEGYSVSREKKESFPLTVTSAQKNPTAFYLCASSSGHYEQYFGPGTRLTVT.

The gene calls are TRBV19 and TRBJ1-1; D is ambiguous. V was pared by 6 bases and J by 1 base, with 3 bases between. Germline CDR1 LNHDA, CDR2 SQIVND (reference sequence). The CDR3 sequence is 11 residues long. CDR3 residues: CASRGNTEAFF. The CDR3 region has the DNA TGTGCCAGTAGGGGGAACACTGAAGCTTTCTTT. The full variable domain, completed using reference TRBV19 and TRBJ1-1, is DGGITQSPKYLFRKEGQNVTLSCEQNLNHDAMYWYRQDPGQGLRLIYYSQIVNDFQKGDIAEGYSVSREKKESFPLTVTSAQKNPTAFYLCASRGNTEAFFGQGTRLTVV.

The chain links TRBV6-5 to TRBJ2-3; 7 positions agree with TRBD2. CDR3 length: 13 amino acids. The V gene end was trimmed by 10 bases and the J gene end by 3 bases; junction bases not matched to a gene: 7. CDR1 and CDR2 (germline): MNHEY, SVGAGI. DNA of the CDR3: TGTGCCACCTTGAGGGAGGGAACAGATACGCAGTATTTT. It is translated as CATLREGTDTQYF.

The count of this clone is one. CDR3 in DNA: TGTGCCAGCAGTGATGTAGGTACGGGGGAAAAACTGTTTTTT. This translates into CASSDVGTGEKLFF. The chain joins TRBV25-1 to TRBJ1-4; D is uncertain. The germline V gene encodes CDR1 MGHDK and CDR2 SYGVNS. V lost 3 bases and J lost 8, with 13 bases in between. The CDR3 spans 14 residues.

The chain employs TRBV28 and TRBJ1-3; D remains unclear. This CDR3 contains 11 residues. Germline V gives CDR1 MDHEN, CDR2 SYDVKM. V lost 7 bases to trimming and J lost 4 bases, with 5 bases between them. The CDR3, as DNA: TGTGCCAGCACTGCAGGAAACACCATATATTTT. Residues: CASTAGNTIYF.

The CDR3 reads CASSPADFTGELFF. In DNA form, the CDR3 reads TGTGCCAGCTCACCCGCGGACTTCACCGGGGAGCTGTTTTTT. This chain joins TRBV18 and TRBJ2-2; possibly TRBD2 for D (5 bases). Germline V lookup: CDR1 KGHSH, CDR2 LQKENI. CDR3 length equals 14 residues. Trimming left V 3 bases short and J 4 bases short, with 9 bases between.

The genes are TRBV5-1 and TRBJ2-7; the match to TRBD2 covers 8 bases. V lost 0 bases to trimming and J lost 4 bases; unmatched junction nucleotides: 6. Germline V gene sequence: CDR1 SGHRS, CDR2 YFSETQ. The CDR3 totals 15 residues. The CDR3 here is CASSLGSSGLYEQYV. The CDR3 DNA reads TGCGCCAGCAGCTTGGGGTCTAGCGGGCTGTACGAGCAGTACGTC.

The rearrangement joins TRBV4-2 to TRBJ2-5; a weak D match, TRBD2 (5 bases). Between the trimmed V and J ends, which lost 3 bases and 3 bases, there was a span of 11 bases. CDR1 is LGHNA and CDR2 is YNFKEQ in the germline V gene. The CDR3 is 14 residues long. The CDR3 nucleotides read TGTGCCAGCAGCCATGGACGGGGTAAAGAGACCCAGTACTTC. This gives the protein CASSHGRGKETQYF.

The rearrangement joins TRBV2 to TRBJ1-2; a weak D match, TRBD1 (6 bases). CDR3 size: 14 residues. V lost 6 bases and J lost 4, with 15 bases in between. Germline-derived CDR1 and CDR2 are SNHLY and FYNNEI. The CDR3 coding sequence is TGTGCCAGCAGATCACAGGGAGGGACCTATGGCTACACCTTC. Its translation is CASRSQGGTYGYTF.